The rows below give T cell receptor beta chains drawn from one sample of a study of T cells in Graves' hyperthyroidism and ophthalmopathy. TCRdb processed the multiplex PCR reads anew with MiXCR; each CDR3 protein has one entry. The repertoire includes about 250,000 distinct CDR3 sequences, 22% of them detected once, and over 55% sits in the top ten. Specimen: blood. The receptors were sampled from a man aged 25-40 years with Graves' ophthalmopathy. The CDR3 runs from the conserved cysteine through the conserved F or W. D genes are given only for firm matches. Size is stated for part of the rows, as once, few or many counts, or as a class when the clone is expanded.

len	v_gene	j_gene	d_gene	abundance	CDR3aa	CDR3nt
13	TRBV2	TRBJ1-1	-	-	CASSEWLNTEAFF	TGTGCCAGCAGTGAATGGCTGAACACTGAAGCTTTCTTT
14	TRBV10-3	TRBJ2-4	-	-	CATSTREAKNIQYF	TGTGCCACCTCAACCAGGGAGGCCAAAAACATTCAGTACTTC
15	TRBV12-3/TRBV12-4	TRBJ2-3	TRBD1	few	CASSGGQGVTDTQYF	TGTGCCAGCAGTGGGGGACAGGGTGTCACAGATACGCAGTATTTT
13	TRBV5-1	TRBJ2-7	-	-	CASSSDWYYEQYF	TGCGCCAGCAGCTCAGACTGGTACTACGAGCAGTACTTC
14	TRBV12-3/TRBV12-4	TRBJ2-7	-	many	CASSDGGSSYEQYF	TGTGCCAGCAGTGACGGAGGGAGCTCCTACGAGCAGTACTTC
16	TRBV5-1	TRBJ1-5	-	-	CASSLAPRGFNQPQHF	TGCGCCAGCAGCTTGGCCCCGAGGGGGTTCAATCAGCCCCAGCATTTT
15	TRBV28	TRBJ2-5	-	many	CASSLNSRDRETQYF	TGTGCCAGCAGTTTGAATAGCAGAGACCGAGAGACCCAGTACTTC
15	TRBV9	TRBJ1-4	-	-	CASSVVVGTNEKLFF	TGTGCCAGCAGCGTAGTTGTTGGCACTAATGAAAAACTGTTTTTT
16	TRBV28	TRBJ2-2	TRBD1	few	CASSPADRVRTGELFF	TGTGCCAGCAGTCCCGCCGACAGGGTGCGCACCGGGGAGCTGTTTTTT
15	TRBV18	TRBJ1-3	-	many	CASSPPGAPGNTIYF	TGTGCCAGCTCACCACCCGGGGCACCTGGAAACACCATATATTTT
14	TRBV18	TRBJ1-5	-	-	CASSPGREGQPQHF	TGTGCCAGCTCACCAGGGAGAGAGGGGCAGCCCCAGCATTTT
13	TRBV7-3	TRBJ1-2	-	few	CASSQWGLYGYTF	TGTGCCAGCAGCCAGTGGGGTCTCTATGGCTACACCTTC
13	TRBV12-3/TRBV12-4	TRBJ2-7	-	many	CASSLGRVYEQYF	TGTGCCAGCAGTTTAGGGCGGGTCTACGAGCAGTACTTC
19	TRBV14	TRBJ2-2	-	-	CASSQSAGIPVANTGELFF	TGTGCCAGCAGCCAATCCGCCGGGATCCCTGTCGCGAACACCGGGGAGCTGTTTTTT
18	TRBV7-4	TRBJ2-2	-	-	CASSLGLARETNTGELFF	TGTGCCAGCAGCTTAGGGCTAGCGAGAGAAACGAACACCGGGGAGCTGTTTTTT
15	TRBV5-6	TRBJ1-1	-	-	CASTPEHRENTEAFF	TGTGCCAGCACCCCTGAGCACAGGGAAAACACTGAAGCTTTCTTT
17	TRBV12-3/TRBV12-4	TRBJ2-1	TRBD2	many	CASSSGLAGGGVDEQFF	TGTGCCAGCAGTTCGGGACTAGCGGGAGGCGGGGTGGATGAGCAGTTCTTC
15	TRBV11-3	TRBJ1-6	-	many	CASSTRTAINSPLHF	TGTGCCAGCAGCACACGGACAGCTATTAATTCACCCCTCCACTTT
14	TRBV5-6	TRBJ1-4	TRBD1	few	CASSFDRGREKLFF	TGTGCCAGCAGCTTTGACAGGGGGCGTGAAAAACTGTTTTTT
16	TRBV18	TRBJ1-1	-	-	CASSPAQGRMNTEAFF	TGTGCCAGCTCACCAGCCCAGGGACGGATGAACACTGAAGCTTTCTTT
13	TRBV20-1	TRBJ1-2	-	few	CSARDRPRGGYTF	TGCAGTGCTAGAGATAGGCCGCGTGGAGGCTACACCTTC
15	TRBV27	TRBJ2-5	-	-	CASSFFNVGQETQYF	TGTGCCAGCAGTTTCTTCAATGTGGGCCAAGAGACCCAGTACTTC
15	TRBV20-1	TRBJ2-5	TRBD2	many	CSANQAGGIAETQYF	TGCAGTGCTAACCAAGCGGGAGGTATAGCGGAGACCCAGTACTTC
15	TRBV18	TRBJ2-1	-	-	CASSPPWGVRNEQFF	TGTGCCAGCTCACCACCTTGGGGGGTCAGGAATGAGCAGTTCTTC
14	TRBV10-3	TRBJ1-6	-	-	CAISEGARNSPLHF	TGTGCCATCAGTGAAGGGGCACGAAATTCACCCCTCCACTTT
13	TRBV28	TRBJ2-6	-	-	CASSTPGANVLTF	TGTGCCAGCAGCACCCCTGGGGCCAACGTCCTGACTTTC
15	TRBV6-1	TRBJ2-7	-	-	CASSAPRGSRYEQYF	TGTGCCAGCAGTGCGCCCCGGGGGTCTAGGTACGAGCAGTACTTC
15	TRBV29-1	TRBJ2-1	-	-	CSVEDRERRLGEQFF	TGCAGCGTTGAAGATAGGGAGAGGAGGTTAGGTGAGCAGTTCTTC
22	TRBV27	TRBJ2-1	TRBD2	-	CASSLSLPPGLAGRSTYNEQFF	TGTGCCAGCAGTTTATCCCTCCCTCCGGGACTAGCGGGAAGATCCACCTACAATGAGCAGTTCTTC
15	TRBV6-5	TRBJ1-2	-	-	CASSYSGRGDYGYTF	TGTGCCAGCAGTTACTCAGGCAGAGGGGACTATGGCTACACCTTC
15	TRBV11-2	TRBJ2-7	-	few	CASSFTGGAFNEQYF	TGTGCCAGCAGCTTCACAGGGGGGGCGTTTAACGAGCAGTACTTC
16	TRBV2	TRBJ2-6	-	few	CASSALRGTGANVLTF	TGTGCCAGCAGTGCTCTTAGGGGGACCGGGGCCAACGTCCTGACTTTC
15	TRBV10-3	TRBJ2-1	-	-	CAIRTGTRSYNEQFF	TGTGCCATCAGGACCGGGACAAGATCCTACAATGAGCAGTTCTTC
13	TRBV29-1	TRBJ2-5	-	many	CSVPGHHQETQYF	TGCAGCGTCCCTGGACATCACCAAGAGACCCAGTACTTC
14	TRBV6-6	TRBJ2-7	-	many	CASSYDGPRGEQYF	TGTGCCAGCAGTTACGACGGACCTCGAGGCGAGCAGTACTTC
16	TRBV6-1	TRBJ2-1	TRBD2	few	CASSKGTSGSYNEQFF	TGTGCCAGCAGTAAAGGGACTAGCGGTTCCTACAATGAGCAGTTCTTC
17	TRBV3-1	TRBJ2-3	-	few	CASSQDYRSLGTDTQYF	TGTGCCAGCAGCCAAGATTATAGGAGCTTGGGCACAGATACGCAGTATTTT
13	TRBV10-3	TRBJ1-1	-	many	CAIRGPLNTEAFF	TGTGCCATCAGGGGACCCTTGAACACTGAAGCTTTCTTT
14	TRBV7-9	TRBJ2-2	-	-	CASSLAEPGGELFF	TGTGCCAGCAGCTTAGCGGAACCCGGCGGGGAGCTGTTTTTT
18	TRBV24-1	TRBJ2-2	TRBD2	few	CATSSTGLAGVRAGELFF	TGTGCCACAAGTTCTACCGGACTAGCGGGAGTTAGGGCCGGGGAGCTGTTTTTT
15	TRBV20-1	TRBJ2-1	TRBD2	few	CSADVNSGTHNEQFF	TGCAGTGCGGACGTTAATAGCGGGACCCACAATGAGCAGTTCTTC
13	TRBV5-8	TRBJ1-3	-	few	CASSLWGEYTIYF	TGTGCCAGCAGCTTATGGGGTGAATACACCATATATTTT
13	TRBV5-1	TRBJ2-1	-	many	CASSFGGRNEQFF	TGCGCCAGCAGCTTCGGCGGGCGCAATGAGCAGTTCTTC
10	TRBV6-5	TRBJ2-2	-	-	CASSYKELFF	TGTGCCAGCAGTTATAAGGAGCTGTTTTTT
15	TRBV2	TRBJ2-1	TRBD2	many	CASSALAANYNEQFF	TGTGCCAGCAGTGCTCTAGCGGCGAACTACAATGAGCAGTTCTTC
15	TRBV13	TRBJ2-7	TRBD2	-	CASSLGGRAPYEQYF	TGTGCCAGCAGCTTAGGGGGGAGGGCCCCCTACGAGCAGTACTTC
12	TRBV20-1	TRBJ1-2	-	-	CSARAGSGGYTF	TGCAGTGCTAGAGCGGGATCGGGTGGCTACACCTTC
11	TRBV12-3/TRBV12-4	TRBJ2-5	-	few	CASRRSETQYF	TGTGCCAGCAGACGTTCAGAGACCCAGTACTTC
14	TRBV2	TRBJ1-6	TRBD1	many	CASSRTGGNSPLHF	TGTGCCAGCAGTCGGACAGGGGGTAATTCACCCCTCCACTTT
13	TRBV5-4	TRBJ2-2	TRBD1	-	CASSRQGAGELFF	TGTGCCAGCAGCCGACAGGGCGCCGGGGAGCTGTTTTTT
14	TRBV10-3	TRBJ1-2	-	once	CAISERGARDGYTF	TGTGCCATCAGTGAGCGAGGGGCGAGGGATGGCTACACCTTC